This T cell receptor (beta chain) was found in a study of CD8 T cells in Susac syndrome. The CD8+ and CD4+ T cells were isolated magnetically using a negative isolation approach, whereas the TEMRA cells were enriched by FACS. The CDR3 is 17 residues long. The germline CDR1 and CDR2 sequences are LGHDT and YNNKEL (reference sequence). Trimming took 1 base from V and 2 from J; bases not matched to a gene: 8. cDNA came from roughly 0.5 to 1 ug RNA primed by random hexamers. Amplification of TCR beta CDR3 by immunoSEQ multiplex PCR spanned 54 Vbeta and 13 Jbeta. Each CDR3 protein gets one entry after TCRdb re-called the immunoSEQ multiplex PCR reads with MiXCR. The table lists about 400,000 distinct CDR3 sequences, around 85% of them singletons.

The V call is TRBV3-1, the J call TRBJ2-1; the match to TRBD2 covers 7 bases. Material for sequencing was CD8+ T cells from PBMCs. The TCR originated in a human donor with multiple sclerosis. The CDR3 loop reads CASSQGWAGEAYNEQFF. CDR3 coding DNA: TGTGCCAGCAGCCAAGGGTGGGCGGGAGAGGCCTACAATGAGCAGTTCTTC.